Below, one T cell receptor beta chain is given with its context. From germline, CDR1 is MDHEN and CDR2 SYDVKM. V lost 2 bases and J 1 base, leaving 15 bases between the germline ends. The CDR3 is made up of 17 amino acids. Reverse transcription of about 0.5 to 1 ug RNA used random hexamers. Amplification of TCR beta CDR3 by immunoSEQ multiplex PCR spanned 54 Vbeta and 13 Jbeta. A single record per CDR3 protein comes from TCRdb applying MiXCR to the immunoSEQ multiplex PCR reads. The sample consists of hundreds of thousands of distinct CDR3 sequences, over 85% of them appearing once. The entry originates in a study of CD8 T cells in Susac syndrome.

The sample comprised CD4+ T cells from PBMCs. The chain carries TRBV28 and TRBJ1-5; D might be TRBD1 (6 bases). This clonotype was obtained from a human donor with multiple sclerosis. In DNA, the CDR3 is TGTGCCAGCAGTTTAATACAAGGGGGAAAAAGCAATCAGCCCCAGCATTTT. Translation gives CASSLIQGGKSNQPQHF.